This section outlines one T cell receptor (beta chain) sequence together with its context. The repertoire was sequenced with immunoSEQ multiplex PCR; TCRdb's copy has only in-frame clones and lacks some. This repertoire shows some 98,000 clones, 80% to 85% found once; its top ten account for roughly 3.5%. This entry belongs to a study of radiotherapy plus CTLA-4 blockade in lung cancer. In germline, CDR1 is SGHTA, CDR2 FQGTGA. The CDR3 covers 14 residues. J gave up 4 bases and V 2 bases, and 3 bases lay outside the gene matches. Sequencing used peripheral blood, obtained from a patient treated with radiotherapy plus ipilimumab. The sequence derives from a human donor with non-small cell lung cancer who had a partial response to radiotherapy plus ipilimumab. The V call is TRBV7-3, the J call TRBJ2-7, with TRBD2 matching 9 bases. The CDR3 sequence is CASSLGTSPYEQYF. The DNA for the CDR3 is TGTGCCAGCAGCTTAGGGACTAGCCCGTACGAGCAGTACTTC.